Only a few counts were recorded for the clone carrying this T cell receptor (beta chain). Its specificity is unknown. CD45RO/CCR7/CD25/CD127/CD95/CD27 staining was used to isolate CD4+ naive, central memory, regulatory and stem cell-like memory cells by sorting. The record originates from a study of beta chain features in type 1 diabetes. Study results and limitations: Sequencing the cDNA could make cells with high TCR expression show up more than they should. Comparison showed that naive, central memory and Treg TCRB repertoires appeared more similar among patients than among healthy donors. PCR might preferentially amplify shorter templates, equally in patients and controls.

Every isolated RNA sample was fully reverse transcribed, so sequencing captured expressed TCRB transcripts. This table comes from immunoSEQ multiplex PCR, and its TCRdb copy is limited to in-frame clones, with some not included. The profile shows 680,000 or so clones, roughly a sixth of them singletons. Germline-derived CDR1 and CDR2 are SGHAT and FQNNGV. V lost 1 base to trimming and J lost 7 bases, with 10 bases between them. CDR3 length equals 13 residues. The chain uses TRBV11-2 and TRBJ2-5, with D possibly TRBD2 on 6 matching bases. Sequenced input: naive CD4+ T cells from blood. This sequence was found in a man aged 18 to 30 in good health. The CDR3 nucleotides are TGTGCCAGCAGCTTAGGGGGGGAACGGACCCAGTACTTC. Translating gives CASSLGGERTQYF.